One and the same sample provided the 18 T cell receptor beta chains below, sequenced in a study of OX40 agonist ivuxolimab in advanced cancers. Profiling relied on immunoSEQ multiplex PCR, and the TCRdb table lists in-frame clones only, not all of them. The profile shows 50,000 to 70,000 clones, roughly 83% of them singletons. Specimen: CD4+ or CD8+ T cells sorted from blood, collected in a trial of the OX40 agonist ivuxolimab. Receptors were obtained from an adult with an advanced solid tumor such as melanoma, head and neck, liver or kidney cancer.

The V and J genes are TRBV6-1 and TRBJ2-3, with D perhaps being TRBD1 or TRBD2 (6 bases each). This CDR3 comprises 13 residues. Germline assignment: CDR1 MNHNS and CDR2 SASEGT. V was pared by 8 bases and J by 3 bases, with 12 bases between. The CDR3 DNA reads TGTGCCAGCCGCGTAGGGGGGACAGATACGCAGTATTTT. This gives the protein CASRVGGTDTQYF.

This chain connects TRBV9 to TRBJ2-7; D unresolved. Per germline, CDR1 SGDLS and CDR2 YYNGEE. V was trimmed by 4 bases and J by 1 base, leaving 9 bases between them. The CDR3 extends over 13 amino acids. The CDR3 sequence is CASSSENSYEQYF. The CDR3 DNA is TGTGCCAGCAGCTCGGAAAATTCCTACGAGCAGTACTTC.

V is TRBV28 and J is TRBJ2-1, with 8 nucleotides matching TRBD2. CDR1 and CDR2 (germline): MDHEN, SYDVKM. The V segment lost 5 bases and the J segment 2 bases; nucleotides outside the gene matches: 2. The CDR3 sequence is 14 residues long. DNA for the CDR3: TGTGCCAGCAGTCCGGGACTAGCCTACAATGAGCAGTTCTTC. Encoded protein: CASSPGLAYNEQFF.

The rearrangement joins TRBV6-1 to TRBJ2-5, with 9 bases lining up with TRBD2. The CDR3 is 15 residues long. Trimming cost V 5 bases and J 4 bases; bases outside gene matches: 8. Germline V gives CDR1 MNHNS, CDR2 SASEGT. The CDR3 sequence is CASSSFSGGGETQYF. CDR3 DNA sequence: TGTGCCAGCAGTTCTTTTAGCGGGGGCGGAGAGACCCAGTACTTC.

This clone occurred once. V gene TRBV19 combines with J gene TRBJ2-7, with D possibly being TRBD1 or TRBD2 (5 bases each). Germline V gene data show CDR1 as LNHDA and CDR2 as SQIVND (reference sequence). Trimming shortened V by 4 bases and J by 3 bases, and 10 bases separated the two germline ends. The CDR3 has 13 residues. CDR3 amino acids: CASSSQGVYEQYF. The CDR3 nucleotides read TGTGCCAGTAGTAGCCAGGGAGTCTACGAGCAGTACTTC. The full variable domain, rest sourced from reference TRBV19 and TRBJ2-7, is DGGITQSPKYLFRKEGQNVTLSCEQNLNHDAMYWYRQDPGQGLRLIYYSQIVNDFQKGDIAEGYSVSREKKESFPLTVTSAQKNPTAFYLCASSSQGVYEQYFGPGTRLTVT.

The chain joins TRBV5-4 to TRBJ2-2, with 8 bases that match TRBD2. CDR1 SGHNT and CDR2 YYREEE come from the germline V gene (reference sequence). V was pared by 6 bases and J by 5 bases, with 12 bases of the junction left unmatched. This CDR3 has 16 residues. The CDR3 DNA is TGTGCCAGCAACAACTTCGGGGGGGCGTTTACCGGGGAGCTGTTTTTT. Its translation: CASNNFGGAFTGELFF.

V gene TRBV7-5 combines with J gene TRBJ1-1. TRBV7-5 is deemed a pseudogene. The CDR3 contains 18 residues. The CDR3 is CARSGEAGARGVYSEAFF. The CDR3 DNA reads as TGTGCCAGAAGCGGCGAGGCGGGAGCGAGGGGGGTGTATTCTGAAGCTTTCTTT.

The chain couples TRBV29-1 to TRBJ1-2; D may be TRBD1 (6 bases). The CDR3 has 12 amino acids. Trimming left V 2 bases short and J 7 bases short, with 11 bases between. CDR1 and CDR2 from the germline V gene are SQVTM and ANQGSEA. The CDR3: CSVEKGGLGYTF. CDR3 nucleotide sequence: TGCAGCGTTGAAAAGGGGGGGCTTGGCTACACCTTC. Combining the CDR3 with reference TRBV29-1 and TRBJ1-2 gives the whole variable domain SAVISQKPSRDICQRGTSLTIQCQVDSQVTMMFWYRQQPGQSLTLIATANQGSEATYESGFVIDKFPISRPNLTFSTLTVSNMSPEDSSIYLCSVEKGGLGYTFGSGTRLTVV.

The chain links TRBV5-1 to TRBJ1-1; D might be TRBD1 (5 bases). The CDR3 is 13 amino acids. V dropped 2 bases and J dropped 3 bases, with 8 bases sitting between them. The germline gives CDR1 SGHRS, CDR2 YFSETQ. CDR3 bases: TGCGCCAGCAGCTTACAGGCGTACACTGAAGCTTTCTTT. This codes for CASSLQAYTEAFF.

The J gene is TRBJ1-3, the V gene TRBV25-1, with D unresolved. Germline CDR1 is MGHDK and CDR2 is SYGVNS. This CDR3 spans 13 amino acids. Trimming shortened V by 6 bases and J by 2 bases, and 8 bases separated the two germline ends. CDR3 coding DNA: TGTGCCAGCAGGGTTTCAGCTGGAAACACCATATATTTT. Protein sequence: CASRVSAGNTIYF.

The CDR3 sequence: CASSLGTGTGGREQFF. DNA for the CDR3: TGCGCCAGCAGCTTGGGGACCGGGACAGGAGGAAGGGAGCAGTTCTTC. The chain combines TRBV5-1 with TRBJ2-1; TRBD1 matches 8 bases. V shed 0 bases and J 10 bases; nucleotides not matched to a gene: 12. Germline CDR1 and CDR2: SGHRS and YFSETQ. The CDR3 contains 16 residues. Full variable domain (rest looked up from reference TRBV5-1 and TRBJ2-1): KAGVTQTPRYLIKTRGQQVTLSCSPISGHRSVSWYQQTPGQGLQFLFEYFSETQRNKGNFPGRFSGRQFSNSRSEMNVSTLELGDSALYLCASSLGTGTGGREQFFGPGTRLTVL.

The chain couples TRBV7-6 to TRBJ2-2, with D perhaps matching TRBD2 (7 bases). The CDR3 runs 16 residues. Trimming pared 3 bases from V and 2 bases from J, leaving 13 bases between. Germline V CDR1 and CDR2: SGHVS, FNYEAQ. CDR3 DNA: TGTGCCAGCAGCTTCTATGGGGGGGCAAACACCGGGGAGCTGTTTTTT. Translated, it gives CASSFYGGANTGELFF.

The V gene is TRBV6-6, the J gene TRBJ1-1, with unresolved D. V was clipped by 7 bases and J by 6 bases, with 18 bases between them. Germline V lookup: CDR1 MNHNY, CDR2 SVGAGI (reference sequence). The CDR3 runs 14 residues. CDR3 bases: TGTGCCAGCATTAACGAGGGCAGTTTTTCTGAAGCTTTCTTT. It codes for CASINEGSFSEAFF.

The chain employs TRBV30 and TRBJ1-1, with unresolved D. The V gene's germline CDR1 is GTSNPN and CDR2 SVGIG (reference sequence). Trimming shortened V by 5 bases and J by 3 bases, and 16 bases separated the two germline ends. This CDR3 has 14 residues. The CDR3 spells CAWEREQIYTEAFF. CDR3 DNA: TGTGCCTGGGAACGGGAACAGATCTACACTGAAGCTTTCTTT.

The chain is built from TRBV18 and TRBJ2-3; TRBD1 is a possible D gene (5 bases). CDR3 length: 14 amino acids. V shed 1 base and J shed 10 bases, with 15 bases lying between them. The germline V gene encodes CDR1 KGHSH and CDR2 LQKENI. CDR3 nucleotide sequence: TGTGCCAGCTCACCACAAGACAGATCTACCCCGCAGTATTTT. This codes for CASSPQDRSTPQYF. Filled out from reference TRBV18 and TRBJ2-3, the complete variable domain reads NAGVMQNPRHLVRRRGQEARLRCSPMKGHSHVYWYRQLPEEGLKFMVYLQKENIIDESGMPKERFSAEFPKEGPSILRIQQVVRGDSAAYFCASSPQDRSTPQYFGPGTRLTVL.

This chain connects TRBV16 to TRBJ1-2; D call uncertain. Germline V lookup: CDR1 KGHSY, CDR2 FQNENV. The CDR3 has 12 residues. Trimming cost V 0 bases and J 5 bases, with 4 bases left between them. The CDR3 coding sequence is TGTGCCAGCAGCCAATCGCCGTATGGCTACACCTTC. This gives the protein CASSQSPYGYTF.

This chain joins TRBV30 and TRBJ2-5; tentative D call: TRBD2 (7 bases). This CDR3 has 14 amino acids. Germline loops: CDR1 GTSNPN, CDR2 SVGIG (reference sequence). V lost 3 bases and J 4 bases, leaving 15 bases between the germline ends. The CDR3 here is CAWRIWGGPETQYF. CDR3 coding DNA: TGTGCCTGGAGGATTTGGGGGGGCCCAGAGACCCAGTACTTC.

The chain links TRBV6-1 to TRBJ1-5; maybe TRBD1 (5 bases). From germline, CDR1 is MNHNS and CDR2 SASEGT. The CDR3 totals 14 residues. Trimming shortened V by 3 bases and J by 4 bases, and 10 bases separated the two germline ends. The CDR3 sequence: CASSDQGGNQPQHF. The CDR3 bases are TGTGCCAGCAGTGATCAGGGCGGAAATCAGCCCCAGCATTTT.